This T cell receptor beta chain was sequenced during a study of T cells in narcolepsy. Whole-study results and caveats: Reportedly, autoreactive clonotypes were serially detected in patients' blood but not controls'.

Method: immunoSEQ multiplex PCR; TCRdb's copy keeps in-frame clones and lacks some. There are more than 20,000 clones in the sample; 92% occur only once, and approximately 1.1% lies in the top ten. This clone appeared a single time. The antigen is undetermined. There are 14 residues in the CDR3. Germline CDR1 is SGHTA and CDR2 is FQGNSA. V dropped 5 bases and J dropped 4 bases, with 14 bases sitting between them. This chain joins TRBV7-2 and TRBJ1-2, with a possible D match to TRBD1 (5 bases). Sequencing input: CD45RA- memory CD4+ T cells from PBMCs. This clonotype originated in a human donor with narcolepsy. CDR3 in DNA: TGTGCCAGCAGCGATAGGTGGGGCCCCTATGGCTACACCTTC. Translated: CASSDRWGPYGYTF.